The following is a T cell receptor beta chain sequence with its context. Germline V gene lookup returns CDR1 SGHRS and CDR2 YFSETQ. V gave up 5 bases and J gave up 0 bases; unmatched junction bases: 5. The CDR3 covers 15 residues. This sample is part of a study of blood T cell repertoires in COVID-19. About the research overall: The analysed material was cDNA or gDNA that came from T cells, B-cell-depleted T cells, or PBMCs.

Per the study methods: Estimates of nucleated cell counts were drawn from the amplification of reference gene primers. TCRdb's copy holds only in-frame clones and misses some; the assay was immunoSEQ multiplex PCR. The V and J calls and clone size come from that table; D and trimming were worked out from the DNA. This table holds approximately 360,000 clones, around 87% found once. Clinical history as reported by participants underpinned cohort assignment. The sample comprised PBMCs or T cells enriched from blood (not recorded which). This sequence was found in a man aged 35-49 years in a cohort exposed to, infected with or recovered from COVID-19 (not recorded which). The chain couples TRBV5-1 to TRBJ2-1; 7 nucleotides match TRBD2. The CDR3 is CASRGGTTSYNEQFF. In nucleotides, the CDR3 is TGCGCCAGCAGGGGAGGGACCACCTCCTACAATGAGCAGTTCTTC.